The 14 T cell receptor beta chains reported below all come from one sample, sequenced in a study of CXCR3-negative and CXCR3-positive naive CD8 T cells. These receptors' antigens are unknown. Whole-study results and caveats: CXCR3-negative naive cells had less hydrophobic TRB CDR3s than did CXCR3-positive naive cells.

The method, 5' RACE with UMI labels, was used to prepare the TRB cDNA libraries. TCRdb re-called the 5' RACE reads and gives one entry per CDR3 protein, without DNA. The sample table sets out around 61,000 distinct CDR3 sequences. The sequenced sample consisted of naive CXCR3+ CD8+ T cells from blood. As to subset: CD45RO-CCR7+CD27+CD95- naive CD8+ T cells expressing CXCR3 (TNR3+). These receptors were taken from a human donor in good health. Some clones in this sample may be carry-over from other donors' samples.

The rearrangement joins TRBV9 to TRBJ1-1; TCRdb's D call, TRBD1, is unchecked because there is no DNA. This CDR3 comprises 14 residues. From germline, CDR1 is SGDLS and CDR2 YYNGEE. This CDR3 reads CASSVDRGFTEAFF.

This chain links TRBV5-1 with TRBJ2-7. Germline V gene data show CDR1 as SGHRS and CDR2 as YFSETQ. CDR3 length: 17 amino acids. The CDR3 sequence is CASSLDSKAYVRTEQYF. Together with reference TRBV5-1 and TRBJ2-7, the CDR3 gives the full variable domain: KAGVTQTPRYLIKTRGQQVTLSCSPISGHRSVSWYQQTPGQGLQFLFEYFSETQRNKGNFPGRFSGRQFSNSRSEMNVSTLELGDSALYLCASSLDSKAYVRTEQYFGPGTRLTVT.

The J gene is TRBJ2-1, the V gene TRBV4-1; absent DNA, TCRdb's TRBD1 call cannot be checked. CDR3 length: 14 residues. CDR1 and CDR2 (germline): MGHRA, YSYEKL. This CDR3 is CASSQSSWGTEQFF.

CDR3: CSARGLPPGETQYF. V gene TRBV20-1 combines with J gene TRBJ2-5; TCRdb selects TRBD2, and the lack of DNA leaves this call unchecked. Germline loops: CDR1 DFQATT, CDR2 SNEGSKA (reference sequence). This CDR3 is 14 amino acids long.

This chain links TRBV14 with TRBJ2-2. The CDR3 spans 14 residues. Germline V gene sequence: CDR1 SGHDN, CDR2 FVKESK. The CDR3 sequence is CASSQAQNTGELFF.

This chain joins TRBV7-2 and TRBJ2-1; the D gene TCRdb calls, TRBD2, cannot be checked with no DNA. The germline V gene encodes CDR1 SGHTA and CDR2 FQGNSA. The CDR3 length is 19 residues. The CDR3 loop is CASSLVGLAGGNYYNEQFF.

This chain joins TRBV9 and TRBJ2-1; TCRdb names TRBD1, which stays unverified in the absence of DNA. The germline V gene encodes CDR1 SGDLS and CDR2 YYNGEE. The CDR3 consists of 15 residues. The CDR3 sequence is CASSEGERSYNEQFF.

The V and J genes are TRBV7-9 and TRBJ2-5; TCRdb's D gene call, TRBD1, goes unchecked for lack of DNA. CDR3 length: 16 residues. Germline V gene lookup returns CDR1 SEHNR and CDR2 FQNEAQ (reference sequence). CDR3 residues: CASSLFGSPGLETQYF.

This chain uses TRBV29-1 with TRBJ2-1; TCRdb selects TRBD1, and the lack of DNA leaves this call unchecked. The CDR3 has 13 residues. Germline-derived CDR1 and CDR2 are SQVTM and ANQGSEA. The CDR3 sequence is CSVTLQGIGEQFF.

The chain joins TRBV12-3 or TRBV12-4 to TRBJ2-1; as DNA is missing, the TRBD2 call by TCRdb cannot be tested. The CDR3 contains 17 residues. The CDR3 is CASSHSLLAGENNEQFF.

The chain is built from TRBV7-2 and TRBJ2-5; the D call of TRBD2 rests on TCRdb alone, since no DNA is present to check it. Germline values: CDR1 SGHTA, CDR2 FQGNSA. The length of the CDR3 is 15 residues. The CDR3 loop is CASSLGLAEQETQYF.

The chain recombines TRBV27 with TRBJ1-4. Germline CDR1 is MNHEY and CDR2 is SMNVEV (reference sequence). There are 14 residues in the CDR3. The CDR3 protein is CASSFAGGDEKLFF.

The chain carries TRBV7-9 and TRBJ2-5. The germline CDR1 and CDR2 sequences are SEHNR and FQNEAQ (reference sequence). This CDR3 is built from 13 residues. The CDR3 sequence is CASSLAIQETQYF.

The chain employs TRBV27 and TRBJ1-6; as DNA is missing, the TRBD1 call by TCRdb cannot be tested. The CDR3 has 14 residues. CDR1 and CDR2 (germline): MNHEY, SMNVEV (reference sequence). The CDR3 sequence is CASSLAGAYSPLHF.